This TCR beta chain was obtained from a study of T cell repertoires in cytomegalovirus infection (dated by TCRdb to between 2018 and 2021). Describing the broader study: Donor HLA type was relevant to the analysis, as public TCR beta signatures indicated carriage of CMV infection together with the matching HLA type. General findings and caveats noted by the study authors: The ex vivo response was dominated by HLA-C-restricted CMV-specific TCR beta clonotypes, which also provided the single most frequent clonotype in two of eight donors. Carriers of CMV infection plus the relevant HLA type were discriminated by the cumulative frequency of public TCR beta family members in the study cohort and in an independent approximately 360-donor cohort.

A word on this clonotype: Its antigen has not been determined. No much larger clone exists at a distance of one base, and base qualities are not known.

The germline V gene gives CDR1 as SGHTA and CDR2 as FQGNSA. V is trimmed back by 0 bases and J by 3 bases, and the junction contains 1 base that no gene match accounts for. The CDR3 runs 17 residues from the cysteine to the phenylalanine. Only the CDR3 part of the read is kept: 51 bases, read in frame from the first base. The sequencer listed for this sample is Illumina HiSeq 1500. TCRdb reprocessing: public reads trimmed at Q25 with fastp, clones called with MiXCR, in-frame beta chains kept. Rows with a matching CDR3 protein are joined into one entry that keeps the most common DNA and genes. The table for this sample lists around 550,000 distinct CDR3 sequences; more than 25% of them were counted only once. The top ten constitute 13% of the sample.

The chain couples TRBV7-2 to TRBJ2-3; 15 middle bases align to TRBD2. The source material was PBMCs. The receptor was isolated from a human donor in good health (CMV status not recorded). Some clones in this sample may be carry-over from other donors' samples. CDR3 sequence: CASSLAGLAGGTDTQYF. The DNA sequence reads TGTGCCAGCAGCTTAGCGGGACTAGCGGGAGGTACAGATACGCAGTATTTT.